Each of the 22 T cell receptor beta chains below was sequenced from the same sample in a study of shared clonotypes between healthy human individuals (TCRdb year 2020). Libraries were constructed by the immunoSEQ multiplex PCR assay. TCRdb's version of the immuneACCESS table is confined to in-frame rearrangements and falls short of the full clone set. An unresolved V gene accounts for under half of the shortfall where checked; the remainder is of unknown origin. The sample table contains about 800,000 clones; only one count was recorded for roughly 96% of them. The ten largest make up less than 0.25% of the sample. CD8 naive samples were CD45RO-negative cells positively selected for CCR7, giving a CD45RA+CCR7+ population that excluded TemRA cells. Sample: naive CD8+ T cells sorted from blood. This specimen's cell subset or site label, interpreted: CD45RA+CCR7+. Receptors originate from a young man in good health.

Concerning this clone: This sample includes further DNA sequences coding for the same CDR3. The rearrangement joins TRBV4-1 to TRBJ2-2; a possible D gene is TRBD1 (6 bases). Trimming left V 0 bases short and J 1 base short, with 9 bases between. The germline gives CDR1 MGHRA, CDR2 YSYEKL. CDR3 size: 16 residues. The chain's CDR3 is CASSQDSGVNTGELFF. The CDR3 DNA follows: TGCGCCAGCAGCCAAGACTCAGGGGTGAACACCGGGGAGCTGTTTTTT.

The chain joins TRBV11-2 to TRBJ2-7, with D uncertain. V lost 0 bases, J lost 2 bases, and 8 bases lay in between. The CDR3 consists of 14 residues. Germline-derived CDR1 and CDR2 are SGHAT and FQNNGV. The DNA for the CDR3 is TGTGCCAGCAGCTTAGAATTCAGAGCCTACGAGCAGTACTTC. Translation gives CASSLEFRAYEQYF.

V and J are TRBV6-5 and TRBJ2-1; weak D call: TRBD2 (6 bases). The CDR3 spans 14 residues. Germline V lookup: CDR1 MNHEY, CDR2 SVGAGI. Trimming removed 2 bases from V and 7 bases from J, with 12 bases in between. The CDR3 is CASSYDLARNEQFF. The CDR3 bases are TGTGCCAGCAGTTACGATCTAGCGAGGAATGAGCAGTTCTTC.

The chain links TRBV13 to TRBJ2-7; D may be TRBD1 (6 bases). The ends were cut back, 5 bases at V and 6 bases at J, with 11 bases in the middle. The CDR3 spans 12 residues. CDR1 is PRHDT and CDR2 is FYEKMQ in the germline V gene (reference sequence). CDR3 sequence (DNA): TGTGCCAGCAGCCGCAGGGGTGGCGAGCAGTACTTC. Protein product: CASSRRGGEQYF.

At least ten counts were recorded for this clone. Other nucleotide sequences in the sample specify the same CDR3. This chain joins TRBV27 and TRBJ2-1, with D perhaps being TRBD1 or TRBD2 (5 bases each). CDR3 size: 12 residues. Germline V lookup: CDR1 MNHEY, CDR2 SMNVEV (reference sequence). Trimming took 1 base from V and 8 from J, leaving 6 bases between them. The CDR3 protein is CASSLLGDEQFF. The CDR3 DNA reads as TGTGCCAGCAGTTTATTGGGGGATGAGCAGTTCTTC.

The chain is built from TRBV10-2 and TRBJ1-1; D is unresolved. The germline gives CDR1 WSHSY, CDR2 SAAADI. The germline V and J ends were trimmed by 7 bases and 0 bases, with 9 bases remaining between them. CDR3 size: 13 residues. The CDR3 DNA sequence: TGCGCCAGCAACCGGGTCATGAACACTGAAGCTTTCTTT. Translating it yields CASNRVMNTEAFF.

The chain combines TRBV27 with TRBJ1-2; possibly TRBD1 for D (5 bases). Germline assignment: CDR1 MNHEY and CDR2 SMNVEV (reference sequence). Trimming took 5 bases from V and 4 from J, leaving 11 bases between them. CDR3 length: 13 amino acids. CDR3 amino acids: CASSPGAAYGYTF. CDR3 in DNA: TGTGCCAGCAGTCCCGGGGCAGCCTATGGCTACACCTTC.

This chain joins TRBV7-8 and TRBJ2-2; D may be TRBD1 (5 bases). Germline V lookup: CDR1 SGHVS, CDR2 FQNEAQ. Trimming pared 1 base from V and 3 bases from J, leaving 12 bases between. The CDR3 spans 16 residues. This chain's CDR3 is CASSLELGQYTGELFF. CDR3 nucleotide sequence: TGTGCCAGCAGCTTAGAATTGGGGCAGTACACCGGGGAGCTGTTTTTT.

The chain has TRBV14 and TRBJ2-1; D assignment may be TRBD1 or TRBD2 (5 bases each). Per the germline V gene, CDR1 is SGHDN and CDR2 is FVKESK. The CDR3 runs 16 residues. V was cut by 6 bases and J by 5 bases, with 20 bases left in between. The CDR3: CASRSRGVGRDNEQFF. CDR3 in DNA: TGTGCCAGCAGATCCCGAGGGGTCGGGCGAGACAATGAGCAGTTCTTC.

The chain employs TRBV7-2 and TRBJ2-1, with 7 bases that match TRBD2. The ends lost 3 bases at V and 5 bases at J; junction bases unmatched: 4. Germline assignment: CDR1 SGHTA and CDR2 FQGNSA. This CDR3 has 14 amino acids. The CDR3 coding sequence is TGTGCCAGCAGCTTGTTTGCGGGAGACAATGAGCAGTTCTTC. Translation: CASSLFAGDNEQFF.

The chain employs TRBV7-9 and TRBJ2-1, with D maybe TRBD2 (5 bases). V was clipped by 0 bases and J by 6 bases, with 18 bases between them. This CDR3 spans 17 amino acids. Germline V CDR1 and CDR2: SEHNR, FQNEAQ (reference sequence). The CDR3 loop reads CASSLASAPPYPNEQFF. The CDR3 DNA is TGTGCCAGCAGCTTAGCTAGCGCACCTCCATATCCCAATGAGCAGTTCTTC. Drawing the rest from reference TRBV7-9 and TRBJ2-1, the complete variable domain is DTGVSQNPRHKITKRGQNVTFRCDPISEHNRLYWYRQTLGQGPEFLTYFQNEAQLEKSRLLSDRFSAERPKGSFSTLEIQRTEQGDSAMYLCASSLASAPPYPNEQFFGPGTRLTVL.

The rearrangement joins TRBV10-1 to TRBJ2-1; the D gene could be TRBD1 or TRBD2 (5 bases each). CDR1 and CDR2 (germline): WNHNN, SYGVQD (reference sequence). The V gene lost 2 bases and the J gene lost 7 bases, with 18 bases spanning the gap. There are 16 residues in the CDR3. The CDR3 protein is CASSEGAGGGSNEQFF. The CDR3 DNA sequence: TGCGCCAGCAGTGAGGGGGCGGGTGGTGGATCGAATGAGCAGTTCTTC.

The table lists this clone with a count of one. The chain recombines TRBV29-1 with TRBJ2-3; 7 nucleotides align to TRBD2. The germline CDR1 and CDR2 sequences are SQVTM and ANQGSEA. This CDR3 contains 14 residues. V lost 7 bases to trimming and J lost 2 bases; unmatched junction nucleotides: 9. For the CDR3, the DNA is TGCAGCGCCCTACTAGCGCACCTCACAGATACGCAGTATTTT. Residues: CSALLAHLTDTQYF.

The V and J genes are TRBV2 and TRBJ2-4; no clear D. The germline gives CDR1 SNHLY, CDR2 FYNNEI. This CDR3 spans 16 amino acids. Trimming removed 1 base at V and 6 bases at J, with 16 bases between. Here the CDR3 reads CASSEGKGSGGNIQYF. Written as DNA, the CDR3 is TGTGCCAGCAGTGAAGGCAAAGGGTCCGGTGGAAACATTCAGTACTTC.

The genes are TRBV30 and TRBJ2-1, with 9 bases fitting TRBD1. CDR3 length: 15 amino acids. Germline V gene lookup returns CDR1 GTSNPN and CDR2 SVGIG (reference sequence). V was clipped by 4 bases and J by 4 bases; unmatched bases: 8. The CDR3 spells CAWTRNRGPYNEQFF. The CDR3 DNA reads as TGTGCCTGGACTCGTAACAGGGGGCCGTACAATGAGCAGTTCTTC. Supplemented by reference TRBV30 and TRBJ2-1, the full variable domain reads SQTIHQWPATLVQPVGSPLSLECTVEGTSNPNLYWYRQAAGRGLQLLFYSVGIGQISSEVPQNLSASRPQDRQFILSSKKLLLSDSGFYLCAWTRNRGPYNEQFFGPGTRLTVL.

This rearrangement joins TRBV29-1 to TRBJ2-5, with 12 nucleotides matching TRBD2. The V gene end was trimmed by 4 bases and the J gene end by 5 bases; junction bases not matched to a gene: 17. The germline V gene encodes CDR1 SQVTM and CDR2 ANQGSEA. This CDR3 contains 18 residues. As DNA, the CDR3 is TGCAGCGTTGGTTTATCGACTAGCGGGAGTCTAAGGATGGAGACCCAGTACTTC. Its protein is CSVGLSTSGSLRMETQYF.

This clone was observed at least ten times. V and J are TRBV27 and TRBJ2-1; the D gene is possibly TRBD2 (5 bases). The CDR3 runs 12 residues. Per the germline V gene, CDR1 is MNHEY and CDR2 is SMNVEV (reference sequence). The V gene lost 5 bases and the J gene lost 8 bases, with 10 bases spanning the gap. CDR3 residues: CASSMLGDEQFF. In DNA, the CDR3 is TGTGCCAGCAGTATGCTCGGGGATGAGCAGTTCTTC.

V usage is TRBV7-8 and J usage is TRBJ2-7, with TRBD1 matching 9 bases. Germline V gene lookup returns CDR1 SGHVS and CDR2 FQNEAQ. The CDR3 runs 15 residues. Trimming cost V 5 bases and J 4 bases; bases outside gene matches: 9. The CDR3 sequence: CASSTAQGALYEQYF. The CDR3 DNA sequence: TGTGCCAGCAGCACTGCACAGGGGGCGTTGTACGAGCAGTACTTC.

CDR3 region: CSVEDLGSRHTGELFF. The CDR3 bases are TGCAGCGTTGAAGATCTAGGATCTAGGCACACCGGGGAGCTGTTTTTT. The chain combines TRBV29-1 with TRBJ2-2; D ambiguous. The V end lost 0 bases, the J end lost 3 bases, and 14 bases lay between the germline ends. Germline values: CDR1 SQVTM, CDR2 ANQGSEA. The CDR3 loop spans 16 amino acids.

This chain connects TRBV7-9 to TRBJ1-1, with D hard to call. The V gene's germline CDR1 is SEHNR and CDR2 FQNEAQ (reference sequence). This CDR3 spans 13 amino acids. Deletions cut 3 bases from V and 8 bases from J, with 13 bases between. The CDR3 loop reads CASSFPRALEAFF. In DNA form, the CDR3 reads TGTGCCAGCAGCTTCCCCCGAGCCTTGGAAGCTTTCTTT.

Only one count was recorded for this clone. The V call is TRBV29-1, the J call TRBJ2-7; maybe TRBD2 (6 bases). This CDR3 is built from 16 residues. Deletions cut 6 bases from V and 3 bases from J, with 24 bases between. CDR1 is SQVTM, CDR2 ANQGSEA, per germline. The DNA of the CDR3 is TGCAGCGTATACGGGACCAGTAGGGGAGGCGACTACGAGCAGTACTTC. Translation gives CSVYGTSRGGDYEQYF.

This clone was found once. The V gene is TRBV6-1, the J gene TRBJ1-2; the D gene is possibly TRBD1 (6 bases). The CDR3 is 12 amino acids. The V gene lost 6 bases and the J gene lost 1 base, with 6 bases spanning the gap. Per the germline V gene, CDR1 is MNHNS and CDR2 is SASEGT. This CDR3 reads CASRGGNYGYTF. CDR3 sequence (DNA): TGTGCCAGCAGAGGGGGTAACTATGGCTACACCTTC.